The 8 T cell receptor beta chains presented below share a single source sample, sequenced in a study of response to subunit inactivated influenza vaccine (dated by TCRdb to the late 2010s). Library method: RT-PCR. The sequencing machine was an Illumina HiSeq 2500. TCRdb reworked the public reads: Q25 trimming with fastp, MiXCR clone assembly, productive beta chains retained. Here each entry gathers all rows of one CDR3 protein and keeps the most common genes and DNA. The sample table contains fewer than 350,000 distinct CDR3 sequences; only one count was recorded for just over 20% of them. Roughly a tenth of the sample is taken by the ten largest. Sequenced material: PBMCs from blood, taken less than 22 months after vaccination. Receptors were obtained from a man between 50 and 70 years old who received an inactivated influenza vaccine. Donor details come from another sample of the same person, matched by shared clones.

The chain couples TRBV4-1 to TRBJ2-2; D possibly corresponds to TRBD2 (6 bases). Per the germline V gene, CDR1 is MGHRA and CDR2 is YSYEKL. Deletions cut 7 bases from V and 7 bases from J, with 19 bases between. CDR3 length equals 15 residues. CDR3 nucleotide sequence: TGCGCCAGCAACCCCAAGCCGGGAGTGGTCGGGGAGCTGTTTTTT. This codes for CASNPKPGVVGELFF.

The chain links TRBV7-2 to TRBJ1-1; D gene uncertain. The CDR3 sequence is 14 residues long. Germline V CDR1 and CDR2: SGHTA, FQGNSA. Trimming removed 2 bases from V and 3 bases from J, with 10 bases in between. The CDR3 nucleotides are TGTGCCAGCAGCTTAAGGGTCATGGACACTGAAGCTTTCTTT. It yields the protein CASSLRVMDTEAFF.

The chain recombines TRBV18 with TRBJ1-1; 8 nucleotides agree with TRBD1. CDR1 is KGHSH, CDR2 LQKENI, per germline. This CDR3 region has 15 residues. The V segment lost 4 bases and the J segment 4 bases; nucleotides outside the gene matches: 8. For the CDR3, the DNA is TGTGCCAGCTCACGCGAACAGGGGGAGGTCACTGAAGCTTTCTTT. Its protein is CASSREQGEVTEAFF.

This sequence joins TRBV5-1 and TRBJ2-5; TRBD2 matches 9 bases. This CDR3 contains 16 residues. CDR1 is SGHRS and CDR2 is YFSETQ in the germline V gene. V trimming: 0 bases; J trimming: 5 bases; junction bases outside the gene matches: 8. The CDR3 is CASSLGLAGASETQYF. CDR3 in DNA: TGCGCCAGCAGCTTGGGATTAGCGGGAGCCTCGGAGACCCAGTACTTC.

The V gene is TRBV2, the J gene TRBJ2-3; possibly TRBD2 for D (6 bases). The CDR3 consists of 14 residues. The V and J ends lost 6 bases and 8 bases respectively, with 18 bases between them. Germline V gives CDR1 SNHLY, CDR2 FYNNEI. For the CDR3, the DNA is TGTGCCAGCAGGGACCGGGACCGGGGGATTACGCAGTATTTT. It codes for CASRDRDRGITQYF.

The gene calls are TRBV6-1 and TRBJ2-5; a weak D match, TRBD2 (6 bases). V lost 10 bases, J lost 1 base, and 10 bases lay in between. CDR1 and CDR2 (germline): MNHNS, SASEGT. The CDR3 consists of 12 residues. The CDR3, as DNA: TGTGCCACCGGGGACTTCCAAGAGACCCAGTACTTC. Amino acid sequence: CATGDFQETQYF.

V usage is TRBV28 and J usage is TRBJ2-1; D is uncertain. The CDR3 loop spans 15 amino acids. V lost 5 bases and J lost 6, with 17 bases in between. Germline V gene lookup returns CDR1 MDHEN and CDR2 SYDVKM. CDR3 region: CASSPRGRMSNEQFF. The CDR3 nucleotides read TGTGCCAGCAGTCCTCGTGGCAGGATGTCCAATGAGCAGTTCTTC.

The chain has TRBV5-1 and TRBJ2-3, with 7 bases aligning to TRBD1. Looked up from germline, CDR1 is SGHRS and CDR2 is YFSETQ. The CDR3 loop spans 13 amino acids. The ends lost 7 bases at V and 2 bases at J; junction bases unmatched: 4. CDR3 sequence reads: CASGTEITDTQYF. For the CDR3, the DNA is TGCGCCAGCGGGACAGAAATCACAGATACGCAGTATTTT.